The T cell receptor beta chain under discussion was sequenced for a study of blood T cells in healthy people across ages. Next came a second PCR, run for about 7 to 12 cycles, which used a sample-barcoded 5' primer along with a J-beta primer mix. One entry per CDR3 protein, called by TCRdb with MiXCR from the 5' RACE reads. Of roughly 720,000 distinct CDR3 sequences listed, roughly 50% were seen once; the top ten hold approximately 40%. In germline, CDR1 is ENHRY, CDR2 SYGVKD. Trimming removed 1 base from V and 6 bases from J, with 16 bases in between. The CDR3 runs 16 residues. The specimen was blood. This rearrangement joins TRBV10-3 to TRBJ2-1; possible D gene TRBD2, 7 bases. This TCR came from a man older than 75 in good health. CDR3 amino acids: CAISEFDGGGGNEQFF. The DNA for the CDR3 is TGTGCCATCAGTGAGTTCGACGGGGGAGGGGGCAATGAGCAGTTCTTC.